This TCR beta chain came from a study of T cell responses to AZD1222 COVID-19 vaccine. Regarding the study as a whole: Repertoires were collected only later (after the peak T cell response had occurred). Nearly half of unique spike-specific TCRs reportedly avoided B.1.351 and B.1.1.7 mutated regions. Distributed over spike, vaccine-associated CD4 TCRs predominated at 160-218 and 743-854. Among the donors, most were white British and more were female, and clonal diversity was possibly underestimated.

Comments on this clone: Its antigen is currently unknown.

Clones were sequenced by immunoSEQ multiplex PCR, and TCRdb holds only the in-frame ones, with some missing. Here the sample spans some 200,000 clones, 80% to 95% being singletons. The CDR3 contains 14 residues. With V trimmed by 7 bases and J by 3 bases, 6 bases remained unmatched. The germline gives CDR1 MNHEY, CDR2 SMNVEV (reference sequence). The rearrangement joins TRBV27 to TRBJ2-3, with 8 nucleotides matching TRBD2. The input for sequencing was peripheral blood, taken 28 days after the second AZD1222 dose. The sequence was obtained from an adult who received the AZD1222 COVID-19 vaccine. The CDR3 here is CASTNGRGTDTQYF. As DNA, the CDR3 is TGTGCCAGCACCAACGGGAGGGGGACAGATACGCAGTATTTT.